This T cell receptor (beta chain) originates from a study of blood T cells in healthy people across ages (dated by TCRdb to the mid-2010s). Study-wide context: In model experiments, template switching captured about one uniquely barcoded TCR beta cDNA molecule for every two T cells. Using deep sequencing normalized with unique cDNA molecular identifiers, the study measured how TCR beta repertoire diversity changes with age. Four age groups were formed from the donors: young (average about 17 years), middle-aged (approximately 40), aged (under 70) and long-lived (82). The study analyzed two additional independent replicas of 1 million unique cDNA reads from the same blood draw for two donors, one aged 18 to 30 and one aged 80 or older. Paper-wide results and their limitations: Because the CMV infection status of the donors was unknown, age-related changes in expanded clonotypes may potentially have been confounded. Estimates of total diversity based on one million sequenced T cells were considered lower bounds and underestimates. As age increased, observed TCR beta diversity per million T cells dropped in a roughly linear way, and a significant reduction was already evident by age 40. The percentage of naive T cells measured by flow cytometry correlated strongly with observed TCR beta diversity. Compared with the aged group, more naive CD4+ T cells, fewer expanded clones and increased TCR diversity were shown by the long-lived group, suggesting age selection. Bulk unsorted PBMC profiling prevented conclusive comparison of naive and antigen-experienced compartments.

Donors were a few dozen systemically healthy Caucasian individuals from Russia aged about 6 to 100 years. Around 10 milliliters of peripheral blood were collected from each donor into EDTA-treated Vacutainer tubes. Ficoll-Paque density-gradient centrifugation was used to isolate PBMCs, with at least 6.5 million per sample. Total RNA, at least 6 micrograms per sample, was extracted from PBMCs with Trizol reagent. For every donor, an aliquot of PBMCs went through flow cytometry to measure the percentages of naive CD45RAhigh/CD27high T cells. CDR1 is given as SGHTA and CDR2 as FQGNSA, both from the germline V gene. Spanning cysteine to phenylalanine, the CDR3 consists of 16 amino acids. CDR3 DNA only is kept here, 48 bases in frame from base 1. V is cut by 1 base and J by 1 base, and the space between the germline ends is 13 bases. Preparation of the library involved 5' RACE. Reads for this sample came from an Illumina HiSeq 2500. A second roughly 7 to 11 cycle PCR used a sample-barcoded 5' primer and a J-beta primer mix. A template-switch 5' adaptor carrying 12 random nucleotides introduced a unique molecular identifier onto each TCR beta cDNA molecule. Each sample yielded at least 2.5 million CDR3-containing paired-end reads. First-strand cDNA synthesis was performed from all RNA using the Mint cDNA synthesis kit, with priming by a TRBC-specific oligonucleotide. All cDNA was treated with uracil-DNA glycosylase and then went through a first 18-cycle PCR with the universal primers M1SS and BC2_uni_R. The authors processed their data as follows. For normalization, 1 million high-quality reads, each with a distinct molecular identifier, were randomly selected from each sample. Instead of being binned into consensus sequences, reads with shared molecular identifiers were discarded. MiTCR, run with a Q25 quality threshold and the strictest error-elimination algorithm, handled CDR3 identification, clonotype clustering and error correction. A nonparametric unseen species model with Euler transformation was used to estimate a lower bound on total TCR beta diversity. The public reads were quality trimmed at Q25 with fastp and then assembled into clones with MiXCR by TCRdb, keeping productive beta chains. Each CDR3 protein gets just one entry, which takes the most common genes and DNA from the rows behind it. The V and J calls were not made by the authors but by TCRdb's processing. A total of hundreds of thousands of distinct CDR3 sequences appear in this sample, under 30% of them only once. The ten biggest clones cover less than 9% of the sample.

Notes on this clonotype: The antigen it binds to is not known. The input lacks base qualities; no much larger clone sits a single base away.

These data also formed part of another study, on T cells of mothers and their children. From the second report: The donors were nine systemically healthy Caucasian individuals, made up of three mothers and their six children. cDNA synthesis consumed the entire amount of extracted RNA, loaded at approximately 1.6 ug RNA in each 15 ul reaction. In the second PCR, the M1S primer introduced both the sample barcodes and 2-4 random nucleotides. More than 8 million TCR beta CDR3 reads were obtained from each mother, and about 3 million reads were obtained from each child. Thymic selection similarly shapes TCR recombination output in related and unrelated pairs, with minor effect from inherited differences. Related mother-child pairs always showed normalized repertoire overlap that was slightly higher than in unrelated mother-child pairs, though the difference was never significant. With a sensitivity of approximately 100 clones per million clonotypes, no persistent microchimeric T cell clones were detected. To look for features that set related mother-child pairs apart from unrelated individuals, the researchers ran deep NGS to compare the TCR beta repertoires of mothers and children. Mothers averaged roughly 40 +/- 4 years of age and children averaged around 10 +/- 4 years. After adapter ligation was performed with NEBNext reagents, the libraries were sequenced on an Illumina HiSeq 2000 with 100+100 nt paired-end reads. To prevent cross-contamination, the mother and child libraries were prepared one month apart and sequenced in separate runs. Each donor had between roughly 450,000 and 2,300,000 distinct TCR beta clonotypes identified. Naive TCR beta clonotypes were estimated from low-frequency clonotypes matched to each donor's FACS-determined naive share, without sorting.

The clonotype was recovered from a boy aged 5-17 years in good health. The sample taken for sequencing was blood. The chain is assembled from TRBV7-2 and TRBJ1-2; the D gene remains uncertain. For the CDR3, the sequence is CASSLEPQAFNYGYTF. The sequenced DNA is TGTGCCAGCAGCTTAGAGCCCCAGGCCTTTAACTATGGCTACACCTTC. Outside the CDR3, residues come from the reference TRBV7-2 and TRBJ1-2 proteins, so the full variable domain is: GAGVSQSPSNKVTEKGKDVELRCDPISGHTALYWYRQSLGQGLEFLIYFQGNSAPDKSGLPSDRFSAERTGGSVSTLTIQRTQQEDSAVYLCASSLEPQAFNYGYTFGSGTRLTVV.